The 8 T cell receptor beta chains reported below all come from one sample, sequenced in a study of blood T cell repertoires in COVID-19. The table came from immunoSEQ multiplex PCR; TCRdb's copy has only in-frame clones and leaves some out. The sample yields 190,000 or so clones, 85% to 90% seen once. The sample was peripheral blood. The receptors shown here come from a man between 60 and 75 years old who had recovered from COVID-19.

This sequence joins TRBV5-4 and TRBJ1-1, with a possible D match to TRBD1 (5 bases). Trimming removed 1 base from V and 7 bases from J, with 11 bases in between. This CDR3 spans 13 amino acids. Germline V gene data show CDR1 as SGHNT and CDR2 as YYREEE (reference sequence). The CDR3 nucleotides are TGTGCCAGCAGCTTGCGGAGGGGAGGTGAAGCTTTCTTT. This codes for CASSLRRGGEAFF.

The chain combines TRBV19 with TRBJ2-1; 8 bases line up with TRBD2. Germline V gene lookup returns CDR1 LNHDA and CDR2 SQIVND (reference sequence). CDR3 length: 15 amino acids. With V trimmed by 0 bases and J by 4 bases, 2 bases remained unmatched. In nucleotides, the CDR3 is TGTGCCAGTAGTATAGATAGCGGGGCGTACAATGAGCAGTTCTTC. Protein: CASSIDSGAYNEQFF.

The chain links TRBV5-5 to TRBJ1-2; 9 bases map to TRBD1. V lost 6 bases and J lost 8; bases outside the gene matches: 14. The CDR3 consists of 15 residues. From germline, CDR1 is SGHKS and CDR2 YYEKEE (reference sequence). The CDR3 DNA reads TGTGCCAGCACCTTTTTTTTCACAGGGGGCGAAGGCTACACCTTC. It specifies CASTFFFTGGEGYTF.

The rearrangement uses TRBV6-5 and TRBJ1-3, with D unclear. Germline values: CDR1 MNHEY, CDR2 SVGAGI. This CDR3 has 13 residues. V lost 6 bases, J lost 0 bases, and 6 bases lay in between. The CDR3 region is CASRESSGNTIYF. The DNA for the CDR3 is TGTGCCAGCAGGGAGAGCTCTGGAAACACCATATATTTT.

This chain links TRBV10-2 with TRBJ2-1, with D possibly TRBD2 on 7 matching bases. Germline values: CDR1 WSHSY, CDR2 SAAADI. Trimming cost V 6 bases and J 3 bases, with 12 bases left between them. This CDR3 is built from 14 residues. The CDR3, as DNA: TGCGCCAGCAGAAAGGGGGGGAACTACAATGAGCAGTTCTTC. Its translation is CASRKGGNYNEQFF.

The CDR3 loop is CASSQLAGSYNEQFF. As DNA, the CDR3 is TGCGCCAGCAGCCAACTAGCGGGATCATACAATGAGCAGTTCTTC. The V gene is TRBV5-1, the J gene TRBJ2-1; 10 nucleotides match TRBD2. V gave up 4 bases and J gave up 4 bases; unmatched junction bases: 5. This CDR3 is 15 amino acids long. Germline-derived CDR1 and CDR2 are SGHRS and YFSETQ.

V and J are TRBV5-6 and TRBJ2-7; 15 positions match TRBD2. Per the germline V gene, CDR1 is SGHDT and CDR2 is YYEEEE. V trimming: 4 bases; J trimming: 0 bases; junction bases outside the gene matches: 8. CDR3 length: 18 amino acids. The CDR3 sequence is CASSHGLAGGRSSYEQYF. The DNA for the CDR3 is TGTGCCAGCAGCCATGGACTAGCGGGAGGGCGTAGCTCCTACGAGCAGTACTTC.

V and J are TRBV18 and TRBJ2-5, with 7 bases matching TRBD2. V lost 6 bases to trimming and J lost 5 bases; unmatched junction nucleotides: 9. Germline CDR1 reads KGHSH; CDR2 reads LQKENI. CDR3 length: 14 amino acids. CDR3 coding DNA: TGTGCCAGCTCGGCTCCGAACGGGGGGGAGACCCAGTACTTC. It encodes CASSAPNGGETQYF. Full variable domain (remainder filled in from reference TRBV18 and TRBJ2-5): NAGVMQNPRHLVRRRGQEARLRCSPMKGHSHVYWYRQLPEEGLKFMVYLQKENIIDESGMPKERFSAEFPKEGPSILRIQQVVRGDSAAYFCASSAPNGGETQYFGPGTRLLVL.